Presented here are 10 T cell receptor beta chains from one specimen sequenced in a study of blood T cell repertoires in COVID-19. Sequencing used immunoSEQ multiplex PCR; TCRdb keeps in-frame clones, though not all of them. The sample includes tens of thousands of clones, roughly 77% seen only once; the top ten take 24%. Sequenced material: peripheral blood. These receptors originate from a human donor in a cohort sampled during active COVID-19.

CDR3 amino acids: CASSYGQSASQPQHF. For the CDR3, the DNA is TGTGCCAGCAGTTACGGACAGTCGGCGTCTCAGCCCCAGCATTTT. This chain uses TRBV6-2 or TRBV6-3 with TRBJ1-5; D is possibly TRBD1 (6 bases). The CDR3 consists of 15 residues. V dropped 2 bases and J dropped 6 bases, with 14 bases sitting between them. The germline V gene encodes CDR1 MNHEY and CDR2 SVGEGT.

This clone showed up just a few times. This rearrangement joins TRBV7-8 to TRBJ1-2; no clear D. Germline CDR1 reads SGHVS; CDR2 reads FQNEAQ. The V gene lost 1 base and the J gene lost 8 bases, with 11 bases spanning the gap. The CDR3 length is 13 residues. The CDR3: CASSLGWERGYTF. The CDR3 DNA is TGTGCCAGCAGCTTAGGATGGGAGCGAGGCTACACCTTC.

The chain employs TRBV29-1 and TRBJ2-3, with D maybe TRBD2 (6 bases). The CDR3 has 15 amino acids. V dropped 4 bases and J dropped 1 base, with 15 bases sitting between them. Germline V gene lookup returns CDR1 SQVTM and CDR2 ANQGSEA. CDR3 residues: CSVASGGSGTDTQYF. In nucleotides, the CDR3 is TGCAGCGTTGCCAGTGGGGGGTCAGGCACAGATACGCAGTATTTT.

The rearrangement joins TRBV5-4 to TRBJ2-5; 10 bases agree with TRBD2. V gave up 4 bases and J gave up 5 bases; unmatched junction bases: 11. Germline V gene sequence: CDR1 SGHNT, CDR2 YYREEE (reference sequence). This CDR3 has 16 residues. The CDR3 sequence is CASSPGGAGGPETQYF. DNA for the CDR3: TGTGCCAGCAGCCCGGGGGGAGCGGGAGGGCCTGAGACCCAGTACTTC. Full variable domain (outside the CDR3, taken from reference TRBV5-4 and TRBJ2-5): ETGVTQSPTHLIKTRGQQVTLRCSSQSGHNTVSWYQQALGQGPQFIFQYYREEENGRGNFPPRFSGLQFPNYSSELNVNALELDDSALYLCASSPGGAGGPETQYFGPGTRLLVL.

The genes are TRBV29-1 and TRBJ2-7; 9 nucleotides line up with TRBD1. CDR1 and CDR2 from the germline V gene are SQVTM and ANQGSEA. The junction had 3 bases not matched to a gene; V was cut back by 7 bases and J by 5 bases. The CDR3 totals 11 residues. The CDR3 DNA follows: TGCAGCGGGAGGGACAGGGACGAGCAGTACTTC. The encoded protein is CSGRDRDEQYF.

The gene calls are TRBV28 and TRBJ1-1; a weak D match, TRBD1 (6 bases). In germline, CDR1 is MDHEN, CDR2 SYDVKM. V lost 8 bases and J lost 2, with 15 bases in between. This CDR3 contains 14 residues. The CDR3 coding sequence is TGTGCCAGCGGTACCGGGACACTAAACACTGAAGCTTTCTTT. Translating it yields CASGTGTLNTEAFF.

This clone was observed a handful of times. The chain recombines TRBV6-5 with TRBJ1-2; 7 positions agree with TRBD1. In germline, CDR1 is MNHEY, CDR2 SVGAGI. The V segment lost 6 bases and the J segment 4 bases; nucleotides outside the gene matches: 5. The CDR3 loop spans 13 amino acids. The CDR3, as DNA: TGTGCCAGCAGCCGGGACAGATTCTATGGCTACACCTTC. Residues: CASSRDRFYGYTF.

J is TRBJ2-7 and V is TRBV11-2; tentative D call: TRBD1 (6 bases). CDR3 length equals 14 residues. Trimming cost V 2 bases and J 4 bases, with 12 bases left between them. Germline values: CDR1 SGHAT, CDR2 FQNNGV. CDR3 coding DNA: TGTGCCAGCAGCTTAAACAACAGGGCGTACGAGCAGTACTTC. It encodes CASSLNNRAYEQYF.

This sequence joins TRBV5-4 and TRBJ2-7; TRBD1 matches 10 bases. The J segment lost 2 bases and the V segment lost 5 bases, leaving 7 bases of the junction unmatched. This CDR3 region has 15 residues. CDR1 is SGHNT, CDR2 YYREEE, per germline (reference sequence). The CDR3 DNA follows: TGTGCCAGCAGTTGGGACAGGGGCTCTACCTACGAGCAGTACTTC. Amino acid sequence: CASSWDRGSTYEQYF.

This clone showed up just a few times. The J gene is TRBJ2-2, the V gene TRBV10-2; a possible D gene is TRBD2 (5 bases). CDR3 size: 13 residues. In germline, CDR1 is WSHSY, CDR2 SAAADI. Trimming cost V 7 bases and J 4 bases, with 10 bases left between them. The CDR3 loop reads CASMSGGTGELFF. The CDR3 DNA follows: TGCGCCAGCATGAGCGGCGGCACCGGGGAGCTGTTTTTT.